This T cell receptor (beta chain) was captured by sequencing in a study of blood T cell repertoires in COVID-19. Study background: Both acute and convalescent COVID-19 samples were obtained from the United States, Italy and Spain. PBMCs, B-cell-depleted T cells, or T cells provided the cDNA or gDNA that made up the material.

Original handling: Counts of nucleated cells, estimated from reference gene primer amplification, were obtained. Profiling relied on immunoSEQ multiplex PCR, and the TCRdb table lists in-frame clones only, not all of them. V and J calls and clone size come straight from that table; D and trimming were deduced from the DNA. In the table there are some 190,000 clones, around nine tenths of which are singletons. Input material: peripheral blood. This clonotype originated in a young man with active or convalescent COVID-19.

CDR3 sequence reads: CASSTGDRARDEQYF. For the CDR3, the DNA is TGCGCCAGCAGCACAGGGGACAGAGCCAGGGACGAGCAGTACTTC. This chain joins TRBV5-1 and TRBJ2-7; TRBD1 matches at 7 bases. From germline, CDR1 is SGHRS and CDR2 YFSETQ. The CDR3 has 15 residues. Germline trimming cut 4 bases from V and 5 bases from J; bases unmatched to any gene: 12.